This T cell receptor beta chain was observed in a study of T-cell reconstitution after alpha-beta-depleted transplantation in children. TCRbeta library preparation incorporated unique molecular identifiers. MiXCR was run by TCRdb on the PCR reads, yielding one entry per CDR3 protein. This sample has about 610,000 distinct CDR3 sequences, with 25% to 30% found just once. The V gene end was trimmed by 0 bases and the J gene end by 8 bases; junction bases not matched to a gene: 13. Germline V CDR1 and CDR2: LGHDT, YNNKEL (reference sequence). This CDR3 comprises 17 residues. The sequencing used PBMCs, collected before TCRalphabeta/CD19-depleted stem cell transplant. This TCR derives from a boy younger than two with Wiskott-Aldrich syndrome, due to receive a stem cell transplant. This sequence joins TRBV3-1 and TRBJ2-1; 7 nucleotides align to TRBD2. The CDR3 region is CASSQDLTSGTIDEQFF. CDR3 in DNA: TGTGCCAGCAGCCAAGATCTTACCAGCGGGACCATAGATGAGCAGTTCTTC.